Each of the 30 T cell receptor beta chains below was sequenced from the same sample in a study of technical replicates of blood from a handful of donors (dated by TCRdb to about 2017). The library was produced with the immunoSEQ multiplex PCR assay. The source is immuneACCESS, and TCRdb retained only in-frame sequences with V and J called. Part of the clones is not carried over; for the studies checked, unresolved V genes explain less than half of this, and the remainder is unexplained. In this sample the table shows around 97,000 clones, roughly 96% of which occur a single time. The ten most abundant clones make up 0.36% of the sample. Sequencing input: T cells isolated from PBMCs. These receptors came from a human donor in good health.

V gene TRBV4-1 combines with J gene TRBJ2-3, with 8 bases lining up with TRBD1. The length of the CDR3 is 15 residues. V dropped 1 base and J dropped 3; count of bases not matched to a gene: 3. CDR1 is MGHRA and CDR2 is YSYEKL in the germline V gene. The CDR3 spells CASSQGTGWTDTQYF. CDR3 coding DNA: TGCGCCAGCAGCCAAGGGACAGGGTGGACAGATACGCAGTATTTT.

The DNA of the CDR3 is TGTGCCAGCAGTTTATATAACAATCAGCCCCAGCATTTT. Translated, it gives CASSLYNNQPQHF. This chain joins TRBV28 and TRBJ1-5, with D unresolved. V was cut by 1 base and J by 3 bases, with 4 bases left in between. This CDR3 contains 13 residues. The germline gives CDR1 MDHEN, CDR2 SYDVKM.

For the CDR3, the DNA is TGCGCCAGCAGTGGACAAGCTGGAAACACCATATATTTT. Translating it yields CASSGQAGNTIYF. This chain links TRBV10-1 with TRBJ1-3; D gene unclear. Germline V gene sequence: CDR1 WNHNN, CDR2 SYGVQD (reference sequence). V was trimmed by 4 bases and J by 2 bases, leaving 6 bases between them. CDR3 length: 13 amino acids.

This chain joins TRBV18 and TRBJ2-7; the match to TRBD1 covers 7 bases. CDR1 and CDR2 (germline): KGHSH, LQKENI. CDR3 length: 12 amino acids. Trimming removed 2 bases from V and 6 bases from J; junction bases left unmatched: 1. In DNA, the CDR3 is TGTGCCAGCTCACCAACAGGGGTCGAGCAGTACTTC. This encodes CASSPTGVEQYF.

V is TRBV28 and J is TRBJ1-1; D is unclear. V was pared by 1 base and J by 8 bases, with 14 bases between. The CDR3 has 14 amino acids. Per the germline V gene, CDR1 is MDHEN and CDR2 is SYDVKM. In nucleotides, the CDR3 is TGTGCCAGCAGTTTATCCGACGGGGTAGAGGAAGCTTTCTTT. Encoded protein: CASSLSDGVEEAFF.

The rearrangement joins TRBV6-5 to TRBJ2-7, with TRBD2 as a possible D gene (5 bases). V lost 5 bases to trimming and J lost 4 bases, with 15 bases between them. This CDR3 is built from 14 residues. Germline V gives CDR1 MNHEY, CDR2 SVGAGI. The CDR3 nucleotides read TGTGCCAGCAGTAGAAGCGGCAGATTTTACGAGCAGTACTTC. Protein product: CASSRSGRFYEQYF.

The chain links TRBV5-6 to TRBJ1-3, with a possible D match to TRBD1 (5 bases). Germline loops: CDR1 SGHDT, CDR2 YYEEEE. V was shortened by 1 base and J by 2 bases, with 10 bases between the two germline ends. This CDR3 is built from 15 residues. The CDR3 coding sequence is TGTGCCAGCAGCTTGATGGGGCTAGCTGGAAACACCATATATTTT. Translating gives CASSLMGLAGNTIYF.

The V and J genes are TRBV29-1 and TRBJ1-2; 7 nucleotides align to TRBD1. The V gene's germline CDR1 is SQVTM and CDR2 ANQGSEA. The CDR3 totals 11 residues. Germline trimming cut 7 bases from V and 6 bases from J; bases unmatched to any gene: 5. The CDR3 sequence: CSAGQDHGYTF. Here the CDR3 DNA reads TGCAGCGCTGGACAGGACCATGGCTACACCTTC.

V is TRBV29-1 and J is TRBJ2-7; 9 positions match TRBD1. Germline V lookup: CDR1 SQVTM, CDR2 ANQGSEA. This CDR3 contains 13 residues. Unmatched junction bases numbered 4, after V lost 4 bases and J lost 3 bases. DNA of the CDR3: TGCAGCGTTGGGACAGGGGATATCTACGAGCAGTACTTC. This codes for CSVGTGDIYEQYF.

CDR3 DNA: TGCGCCAGCAGCGGCAGCGCCTACGAGCAGTACTTC. Its protein product is CASSGSAYEQYF. V usage is TRBV10-1 and J usage is TRBJ2-7; D unresolved. CDR3 size: 12 residues. V lost 6 bases to trimming and J lost 2 bases, with 8 bases between them. Germline loops: CDR1 WNHNN, CDR2 SYGVQD (reference sequence).

V and J are TRBV15 and TRBJ2-2; a possible D gene is TRBD2 (5 bases). The V and J ends lost 0 bases and 4 bases respectively, with 6 bases between them. Per the germline V gene, CDR1 is LNHNV and CDR2 is YYDKDF (reference sequence). The CDR3 sequence is 14 residues long. CDR3 amino acids: CATSRDRGTGELFF. CDR3 DNA: TGTGCCACCAGCAGAGATCGGGGCACCGGGGAGCTGTTTTTT.

The chain recombines TRBV19 with TRBJ1-1; D gene uncertain. The CDR3 spans 13 residues. The germline gives CDR1 LNHDA, CDR2 SQIVND (reference sequence). V lost 5 bases, J lost 1 base, and 8 bases lay in between. In nucleotides, the CDR3 is TGTGCCAGTAGTCAACAGAAGAACACTGAAGCTTTCTTT. It yields the protein CASSQQKNTEAFF.

V gene TRBV5-1 combines with J gene TRBJ2-5, with a tentative D call TRBD2 (7 bases). V lost 4 bases to trimming and J lost 0 bases, with 13 bases between them. The CDR3 spans 15 residues. The germline gives CDR1 SGHRS, CDR2 YFSETQ. The CDR3 spells CASSSGTQYQETQYF. The CDR3 coding sequence is TGCGCCAGCAGCAGCGGGACACAGTACCAAGAGACCCAGTACTTC.

The gene calls are TRBV28 and TRBJ2-1; D possibly corresponds to TRBD2 (5 bases). CDR1 is MDHEN and CDR2 is SYDVKM in the germline V gene. This CDR3 is built from 17 residues. V was trimmed by 5 bases and J by 4 bases, leaving 21 bases between them. CDR3 DNA sequence: TGTGCCAGCAGTCCCGATGAGGGCCATACTTCTTACAATGAGCAGTTCTTC. Encoded protein: CASSPDEGHTSYNEQFF.

CDR3 sequence: CASSEEQGDGYTF. CDR3 in DNA: TGTGCCAGCAGTGAAGAACAGGGAGACGGCTACACCTTC. The chain employs TRBV2 and TRBJ1-2; maybe TRBD1 (6 bases). The CDR3 runs 13 residues. Deletions cut 1 base from V and 8 bases from J, with 11 bases between. CDR1 is SNHLY and CDR2 is FYNNEI in the germline V gene.

This clone has just one count. The V call is TRBV5-1, the J call TRBJ1-1, with 8 nucleotides matching TRBD1. The CDR3 length is 13 residues. V lost 4 bases, J lost 3 bases, and 2 bases stayed unmatched. In germline, CDR1 is SGHRS, CDR2 YFSETQ. CDR3 nucleotides: TGCGCCAGCAGCGGACAGGGAGACACTGAAGCTTTCTTT. Its protein is CASSGQGDTEAFF.

V usage is TRBV6-5 and J usage is TRBJ1-2; no clear D. CDR3 length: 12 residues. V was shortened by 5 bases and J by 5 bases, with 9 bases between the two germline ends. The V gene's germline CDR1 is MNHEY and CDR2 SVGAGI. As DNA, the CDR3 is TGTGCCAGCAGTCTAGACCGATATGGCTACACCTTC. This translates into CASSLDRYGYTF.

Of note for this clone: This same CDR3 is encoded by further DNA sequences in the sample. The chain combines TRBV5-1 with TRBJ1-3; D is unclear. Looked up from germline, CDR1 is SGHRS and CDR2 is YFSETQ. This CDR3 region has 14 residues. Trimming took 2 bases from V and 4 from J, leaving 10 bases between them. For the CDR3, the DNA is TGCGCCAGCAGCTTAGCGGGGATCGGAAACACCATATATTTT. As protein: CASSLAGIGNTIYF. The entire variable domain, with the rest obtained from reference TRBV5-1 and TRBJ1-3, is as follows: KAGVTQTPRYLIKTRGQQVTLSCSPISGHRSVSWYQQTPGQGLQFLFEYFSETQRNKGNFPGRFSGRQFSNSRSEMNVSTLELGDSALYLCASSLAGIGNTIYFGEGSWLTVV.

This clone has a handful of counts. CDR3 sequence reads: CASSSVQGRQPQHF. The CDR3 nucleotides read TGTGCCAGCAGCTCCGTACAGGGGCGTCAGCCCCAGCATTTT. This chain links TRBV11-2 with TRBJ1-5; 7 bases are a match to TRBD1. Germline trimming cut 4 bases from V and 6 bases from J; bases unmatched to any gene: 6. The CDR3 consists of 14 residues. CDR1 SGHAT and CDR2 FQNNGV come from the germline V gene.

The V call is TRBV9, the J call TRBJ2-5; TRBD2 matches at 11 bases. The J segment lost 5 bases and the V segment lost 3 bases, leaving 3 bases of the junction unmatched. The CDR3 loop spans 14 amino acids. Germline CDR1 is SGDLS and CDR2 is YYNGEE. CDR3 protein: CASSGTSGWETQYF. CDR3 nucleotides: TGTGCCAGCAGCGGGACTAGCGGGTGGGAGACCCAGTACTTC.

A word on this clone: Other DNA sequences within the sample encode an identical CDR3. The rearrangement joins TRBV2 to TRBJ2-3; D gene ambiguous. Germline V gives CDR1 SNHLY, CDR2 FYNNEI. This CDR3 comprises 11 residues. Trimming took 5 bases from V and 3 from J, leaving 3 bases between them. The CDR3 coding sequence is TGTGCCAGCAGTTTAACAGATACGCAGTATTTT. Protein sequence: CASSLTDTQYF.

The CDR3 protein is CASSLERELETQYF. CDR3 DNA: TGTGCCAGCAGCTTAGAAAGGGAGTTGGAGACCCAGTACTTC. The chain carries TRBV7-9 and TRBJ2-5; D is perhaps TRBD2 (5 bases). Trimming removed 1 base from V and 5 bases from J, with 11 bases in between. This CDR3 comprises 14 residues. Germline-derived CDR1 and CDR2 are SEHNR and FQNEAQ (reference sequence). The variable domain in full, completed from reference TRBV7-9 and TRBJ2-5, reads DTGVSQNPRHKITKRGQNVTFRCDPISEHNRLYWYRQTLGQGPEFLTYFQNEAQLEKSRLLSDRFSAERPKGSFSTLEIQRTEQGDSAMYLCASSLERELETQYFGPGTRLLVL.

This clone was seen once. The V and J genes are TRBV9 and TRBJ2-7; tentatively, D is TRBD2 (5 bases). The CDR3 has 13 amino acids. V lost 0 bases to trimming and J lost 7 bases, with 11 bases between them. Germline values: CDR1 SGDLS, CDR2 YYNGEE. In nucleotides, the CDR3 is TGTGCCAGCAGCGTAGAACTAGGTAGGGAGCAGTACTTC. Its protein product is CASSVELGREQYF.

This chain joins TRBV19 and TRBJ1-1, with TRBD1 matching over 9 bases. The CDR3 totals 16 residues. Trimming took 4 bases from V and 4 from J; bases not matched to a gene: 10. Germline V lookup: CDR1 LNHDA, CDR2 SQIVND (reference sequence). The CDR3 DNA reads TGTGCCAGTAGTACCGACCCACAGGGGGCAGGCACTGAAGCTTTCTTT. Residues: CASSTDPQGAGTEAFF.

This sequence joins TRBV30 and TRBJ2-1; maybe TRBD1 (6 bases). The germline gives CDR1 GTSNPN, CDR2 SVGIG (reference sequence). Trimming took off 0 bases at V and 0 bases at J, with 9 bases between the two ends. The CDR3 sequence is 15 residues long. CDR3 in DNA: TGTGCCTGGAGTGTGCCCAGGGGCTCCTACAATGAGCAGTTCTTC. This translates into CAWSVPRGSYNEQFF.

This clone was counted once. This sequence joins TRBV29-1 and TRBJ2-3, with no clear D. The germline CDR1 and CDR2 sequences are SQVTM and ANQGSEA. Trimming removed 2 bases from V and 6 bases from J, with 9 bases in between. The CDR3 is 12 residues long. This chain's CDR3 is CSVEKLLDTQYF. In DNA form, the CDR3 reads TGCAGCGTTGAAAAACTGTTGGATACGCAGTATTTT.

The chain couples TRBV4-2 to TRBJ1-2; TRBD1 aligns across 7 bases. V was pared by 2 bases and J by 4 bases, with 7 bases of the junction left unmatched. The CDR3 length is 15 residues. Germline V gene data show CDR1 as LGHNA and CDR2 as YNFKEQ. The CDR3 DNA follows: TGTGCCAGCAGCCAACCGGGACAGAGCACCTATGGCTACACCTTC. It is translated as CASSQPGQSTYGYTF.

This rearrangement joins TRBV7-2 to TRBJ1-3; D not resolved. The CDR3 sequence is 14 residues long. Trimming took off 5 bases at V and 0 bases at J, with 8 bases between the two ends. Per germline, CDR1 SGHTA and CDR2 FQGNSA. The CDR3 sequence: CASSPTYSGNTIYF. CDR3 nucleotide sequence: TGTGCCAGCAGCCCGACATACTCTGGAAACACCATATATTTT.

V usage is TRBV28 and J usage is TRBJ1-5; TRBD1 matches 8 bases. The germline V gene has CDR1 MDHEN and CDR2 SYDVKM. J lost 0 bases, V lost 2 bases, and 6 bases had no gene match. The CDR3 is 17 amino acids. The CDR3 DNA reads as TGTGCCAGCAGTTTAGACAGGGGAGGGGGTAGCAATCAGCCCCAGCATTTT. Translation gives CASSLDRGGGSNQPQHF.

J is TRBJ1-2 and V is TRBV5-6; D remains unclear. Trimming took off 4 bases at V and 6 bases at J, with 10 bases between the two ends. The CDR3 is 12 amino acids. Germline V CDR1 and CDR2: SGHDT, YYEEEE. Here the CDR3 reads CASSLGLNGYTF. The CDR3 DNA is TGTGCCAGCAGCCTCGGACTTAATGGCTACACCTTC.